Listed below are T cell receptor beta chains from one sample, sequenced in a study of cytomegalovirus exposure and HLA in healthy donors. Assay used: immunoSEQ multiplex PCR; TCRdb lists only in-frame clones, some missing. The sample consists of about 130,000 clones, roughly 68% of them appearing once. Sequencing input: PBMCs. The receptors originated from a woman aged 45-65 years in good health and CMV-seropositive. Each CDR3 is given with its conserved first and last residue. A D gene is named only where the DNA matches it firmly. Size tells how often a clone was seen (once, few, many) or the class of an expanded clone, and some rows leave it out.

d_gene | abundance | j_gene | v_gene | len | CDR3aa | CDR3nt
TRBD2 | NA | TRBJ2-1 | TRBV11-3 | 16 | CASSGPLSGGANEQFF | TGTGCCAGCAGCGGACCCCTTAGCGGGGGGGCCAATGAGCAGTTCTTC
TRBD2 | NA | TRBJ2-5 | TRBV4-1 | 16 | CASSQGGGGDQETQYF | TGCGCCAGCAGCCAAGGCGGGGGAGGGGACCAAGAGACCCAGTACTTC
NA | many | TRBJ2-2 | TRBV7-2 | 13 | CASSRGAGGELFF | TGTGCCAGCAGCCGGGGGGCGGGCGGGGAGCTGTTTTTT
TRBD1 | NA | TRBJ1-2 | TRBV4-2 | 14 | CASSQSPGGDGYTF | TGTGCCAGCAGCCAAAGCCCAGGGGGTGATGGCTACACCTTC
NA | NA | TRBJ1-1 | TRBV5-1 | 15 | CASSLAKGSDTEAFF | TGCGCCAGCAGCTTGGCCAAAGGAAGCGACACTGAAGCTTTCTTT
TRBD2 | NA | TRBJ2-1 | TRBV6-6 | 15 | CASSGKRGGYNEQFF | TGTGCCAGCAGTGGCAAGCGGGGGGGTTACAATGAGCAGTTCTTC
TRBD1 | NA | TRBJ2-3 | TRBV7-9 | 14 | CASSSRTGSDTQYF | TGTGCCAGCAGCTCTAGGACAGGGTCGGATACGCAGTATTTT
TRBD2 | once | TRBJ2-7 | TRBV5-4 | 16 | CASSLGLAGFPGEQYF | TGTGCCAGCAGCCTCGGACTAGCGGGCTTCCCCGGAGAGCAGTACTTC
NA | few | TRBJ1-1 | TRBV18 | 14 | CASSPQGEGTEAFF | TGTGCCAGCTCACCACAGGGGGAAGGGACTGAAGCTTTCTTT
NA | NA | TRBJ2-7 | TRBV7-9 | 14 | CASSSRDNTYEQYF | TGTGCCAGCAGCTCTAGGGACAATACCTACGAGCAGTACTTC
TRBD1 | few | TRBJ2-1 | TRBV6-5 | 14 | CASKRDRVLNEQFF | TGTGCCAGCAAGCGGGACAGGGTTTTAAATGAGCAGTTCTTC
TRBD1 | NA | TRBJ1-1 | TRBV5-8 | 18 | CASSLGRDRGRRTTEAFF | TGTGCCAGCAGCTTGGGTCGGGACAGGGGGCGGAGGACCACTGAAGCTTTCTTT
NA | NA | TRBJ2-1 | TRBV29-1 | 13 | CSVDIFQENEQFF | TGCAGCGTTGATATCTTTCAGGAAAATGAGCAGTTCTTC
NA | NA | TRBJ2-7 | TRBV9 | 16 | CASSVGWAQGTYEQYF | TGTGCCAGCAGCGTAGGGTGGGCCCAGGGGACCTACGAGCAGTACTTC
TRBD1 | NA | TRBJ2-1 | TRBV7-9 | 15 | CASSHPGQGNNEQFF | TGTGCCAGCAGCCATCCGGGACAGGGGAACAATGAGCAGTTCTTC
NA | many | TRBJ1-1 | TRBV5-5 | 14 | CASSLRGGNTEAFF | TGTGCCAGCAGCTTGAGGGGCGGGAACACTGAAGCTTTCTTT
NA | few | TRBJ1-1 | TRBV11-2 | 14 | CASSLAGGVAEAFF | TGTGCCAGCAGCTTAGCCGGGGGGGTAGCTGAAGCTTTCTTT
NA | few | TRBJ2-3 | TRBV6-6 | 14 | CASPQAMSTDTQYF | TGTGCCAGCCCCCAAGCCATGAGCACAGATACGCAGTATTTT
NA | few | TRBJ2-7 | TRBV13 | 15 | CASSPRSPRGYEQYF | TGTGCCAGCAGCCCAAGGTCGCCTCGAGGGTACGAGCAGTACTTC
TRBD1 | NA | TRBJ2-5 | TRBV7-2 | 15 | CASSFIPGTGVTQYF | TGTGCCAGCAGTTTTATCCCCGGGACAGGGGTGACCCAGTACTTC
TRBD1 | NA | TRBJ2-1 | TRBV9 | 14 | CASSVWTGGNEQFF | TGTGCCAGCAGCGTCTGGACAGGGGGCAATGAGCAGTTCTTC
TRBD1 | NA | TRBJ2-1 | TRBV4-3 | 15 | CASSQDLDRVNEQFF | TGCGCCAGCAGCCAAGACTTGGACAGGGTGAATGAGCAGTTCTTC
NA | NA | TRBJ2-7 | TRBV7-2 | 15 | CASSFIGGSSYEQYF | TGTGCCAGCAGCTTCATTGGGGGGTCTTCCTACGAGCAGTACTTC
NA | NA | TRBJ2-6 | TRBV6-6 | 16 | CASSFPTFPGANVLTF | TGTGCCAGCAGTTTCCCGACATTCCCTGGGGCCAACGTCCTGACTTTC